The T cell receptor (beta chain) described here comes from a study of T cells in Graves' hyperthyroidism and ophthalmopathy. This clonotype was seen ten or more times. Its specificity is not known. Findings of the study overall: Ophthalmopathy was separated from stable hyperthyroidism by a 13 V-J model.

RNA transcripts were the template for amplifying TCR beta CDR3 regions. The TCR CDR3 was amplified in a first-round RT-PCR using the HTBI primer set. TCRdb re-derived calls from the multiplex PCR reads in MiXCR, one entry per CDR3 protein. The sample holds hundreds of thousands of distinct CDR3 sequences, roughly 13% seen once. The sequenced sample consisted of blood. This TCR was recovered from a woman aged 18 to 35 with Graves' hyperthyroidism.

CDR3 in amino acids: CASSSASGLYNEQFF. In nucleotides, the CDR3 is TGCGCCAGCAGCTCGGCTAGCGGGTTGTACAATGAGCAGTTCTTC. J is TRBJ2-1 and V is TRBV5-1; 8 nucleotides align to TRBD2. This CDR3 has 15 amino acids. Germline trimming cut 3 bases from V and 4 bases from J; bases unmatched to any gene: 6. Germline CDR1 SGHRS, CDR2 YFSETQ.